This T cell receptor beta chain was documented in a study of T-cell memory formation after mild COVID-19 (TCRdb year 2021). Some background on the complete study: TCR sequence clusters from the two donors were largely donor specific. The cohort was made up of two young adult volunteers, one female and one male, who were previously healthy. In a couple of donors, T-cell clones that expanded and contracted after mild COVID-19 were tracked by sequencing TCRalpha and TCRbeta repertoires over time. Summary of the overall study and its limitations: Balanced CD4/CD8 phenotypes were observed for clones contracting from day 15 to 85, whereas a bias towards CD4+ was observed for a second wave of clones expanding from day 15 to 37. Whether the second-wave clones peaking on day 37 were SARS-CoV-2 specific was not confirmed. Contracting CD4+ clones turned up mainly in the CM and EM memory subsets, whereas EMRA was where CD8+ clones were enriched. Only a couple of mild cases were covered in the study, and larger cohorts including severe cases with pre-infection samples were considered necessary. Some responding clones were detected in pre-infection memory, suggesting pre-existing cross-reactive memory T cells joined the SARS-CoV-2 response.

Ficoll-Paque density gradient centrifugation was the method used to isolate PBMCs. Notes on this clonotype: The clone's antigen remains unknown. The input lacks base qualities; no much larger clone sits a single base away.

The CDR1 and CDR2 encoded by the germline V gene are SGHTA and FQGNSA. V is cut back by 10 bases and J by 9 bases, with 17 bases in the junction unmatched. The CDR3 sequence holds 15 residues, the cysteine and phenylalanine included. CDR3 DNA is the only sequence kept; it has 45 bases, read in frame from the first base. Sequenced on an Illumina NovaSeq 6000. TCRalpha and TCRbeta cDNA libraries were constructed by 5'RACE with constant-segment primers, with sample barcodes and unique molecular identifiers being introduced. RNA was extracted from every sample with Trizol reagent. Libraries were amplified in two PCR steps, with a second sample barcode and Illumina TruSeq adapters added in the second step. Sequencing of the libraries was done on an Illumina NovaSeq, producing 2 x 150 bp paired-end reads. On the study's bioinformatics: The reads were demultiplexed and collapsed into UMI-guided consensus sequences using migec v1.2.7. Using mixcr v2.1.11, UMI consensuses were aligned to TRA and TRB V and J templates and then assembled into clonotypes. Expanded or contracted clonotypes were those called significant by both edgeR and NoisET, with noise models trained on biological replicates. For edgeR calls, the cutoffs were a false discovery rate-adjusted p below 0.01 and a log2 fold-change threshold of 1. PCA with hierarchical clustering of max-normalized trajectories of the 1000 most abundant clonotypes was used as exploratory dynamics analysis. Separately sequenced CD4+ and CD8+ repertoires were used to assign a CD4 or CD8 phenotype to each responding clone. TCRdb cleaned the public reads at Q25 with fastp, built clones with MiXCR and kept in-frame beta chains. Entries that share a CDR3 protein sequence are merged under the most common genes and DNA. The V and J calls follow TCRdb's processing rather than the paper's. Across this sample there are hundreds of thousands of distinct CDR3 sequences, with about 15% seen only once. The ten top clones hold 3.5% to 4% of the sample.

Material: PBMCs or a T cell subset sorted from them (not recorded which). The chain couples TRBV7-2 to TRBJ2-1, and 8 junctional nucleotides match TRBD2. The TCR originated in a man between 18 and 35 years old who had mild COVID-19 (a few samples of this study predate the infection). The sample titles of this study are shuffled in the database, so cell type and time point are left out; the donor was told from shared clones. In nucleotide form, the sequence is TGTGCCACTAGCACCTCGGACGGGGGGGGCAGTGAGCAGTTCTTC. Its protein product is CATSTSDGGGSEQFF.